This T cell receptor (beta chain) is from a study of PD-L1 blockade in urothelial cancer. Study information: Median T cell yield per blood sample was about 140,000 cells. Findings and limits, study-wide: More expansion of tumor-associated blood clones, seen at 3 weeks, marked durable-benefit patients.

Indicated time point: pretreatment peripheral blood. The CDR3 totals 16 residues. J was trimmed by 9 bases and V by 3 bases; bases with no gene match: 8. Germline V gene sequence: CDR1 KGHSH, CDR2 LQKENI. Comments on this clone: As yet, its antigen is unknown.

Synthetic TCR analog templates were spiked into each PCR. TCRdb's copy holds only in-frame clones and misses some; the assay was immunoSEQ multiplex PCR. The sample shows more than 50,000 clones, approximately 80% of them seen only once. This sample comprised PBMCs, obtained around atezolizumab (anti-PD-L1) treatment. This chain connects TRBV18 to TRBJ2-1; 13 nucleotides align to TRBD2. The source of this sequence is a man in his sixties or seventies with urothelial cancer. CDR3 protein: CASSPGTSGTAGEQFF. The DNA of the CDR3 is TGTGCCAGCTCACCCGGGACTAGCGGGACGGCCGGTGAGCAGTTCTTC.